Following are 22 T cell receptor beta chains from one sample sequenced in a study of technical replicates of blood from a few donors. Here immunoSEQ multiplex PCR was the method, and the copy in TCRdb shows in-frame clones only, minus some. This table has 60,000 or so clones, just under 90% appearing once. Material: PBMCs. All receptors come from a human donor in good health. Some clones in this sample may be carry-over from other donors' samples.

This rearrangement joins TRBV11-1 to TRBJ2-5, with TRBD2 matching over 13 bases. The V and J ends lost 5 bases and 5 bases, in that order; junction bases with no gene match: 2. This CDR3 contains 14 residues. Germline V gene sequence: CDR1 SGHAT, CDR2 FQDESV (reference sequence). CDR3 sequence (DNA): TGTGCCAGCAGCCTGACTAGCGGGGGGGAGACCCAGTACTTC. It yields the protein CASSLTSGGETQYF.

The V gene is TRBV10-3, the J gene TRBJ2-7; possible D gene TRBD1, 7 bases. Germline loops: CDR1 ENHRY, CDR2 SYGVKD. The CDR3 covers 14 residues. V lost 10 bases to trimming and J lost 5 bases, with 21 bases between them. The CDR3 sequence is CANGAGRQGDEQYF. CDR3 DNA: TGTGCCAACGGGGCGGGGAGACAGGGTGACGAGCAGTACTTC.

The chain is built from TRBV11-1 and TRBJ2-7; tentative D call: TRBD1 (5 bases). The CDR3 consists of 14 residues. Germline V gives CDR1 SGHAT, CDR2 FQDESV (reference sequence). The germline V and J ends were trimmed by 4 bases and 2 bases, with 12 bases remaining between them. CDR3 sequence reads: CASSYPTATYEQYF. The CDR3 bases are TGTGCCAGCAGCTATCCGACAGCTACCTACGAGCAGTACTTC. Full variable domain (outside the CDR3, taken from reference TRBV11-1 and TRBJ2-7): EAEVAQSPRYKITEKSQAVAFWCDPISGHATLYWYRQILGQGPELLVQFQDESVVDDSQLPKDRFSAERLKGVDSTLKIQPAELGDSAMYLCASSYPTATYEQYFGPGTRLTVT.

The V and J genes are TRBV5-1 and TRBJ2-7, with 7 bases identical to TRBD1. Trimming cost V 0 bases and J 0 bases; bases outside gene matches: 9. CDR3 size: 17 residues. In germline, CDR1 is SGHRS, CDR2 YFSETQ. The CDR3 sequence is CASSLDKEGASSYEQYF. In DNA, the CDR3 is TGCGCCAGCAGCTTGGACAAAGAGGGGGCAAGCTCCTACGAGCAGTACTTC.

This sequence joins TRBV18 and TRBJ2-3; 9 bases align to TRBD2. CDR1 KGHSH and CDR2 LQKENI come from the germline V gene. This CDR3 contains 15 residues. The trim removed 2 bases at V and 1 base at J, leaving 1 base unmatched. The CDR3 here is CASSPEREGTDTQYF. The CDR3 nucleotides read TGTGCCAGCTCACCAGAGCGGGAGGGCACAGATACGCAGTATTTT.

This clone came up once. The chain combines TRBV7-6 with TRBJ2-2, with D perhaps TRBD2 (5 bases). The V gene lost 7 bases and the J gene lost 0 bases, with 9 bases spanning the gap. The CDR3 spans 14 residues. Germline assignment: CDR1 SGHVS and CDR2 FNYEAQ. Here the CDR3 DNA reads TGTGCCAGCAAAAGAGGGCCGAACACCGGGGAGCTGTTTTTT. It encodes CASKRGPNTGELFF.

The chain uses TRBV11-2 and TRBJ2-7, with D unclear. Germline CDR1 is SGHAT and CDR2 is FQNNGV. The V gene lost 4 bases and the J gene lost 3 bases, with 13 bases spanning the gap. The CDR3 sequence is 14 residues long. CDR3 nucleotide sequence: TGTGCCAGCAGCTCGTCGATTAGCTTCTACGAGCAGTACTTC. As protein: CASSSSISFYEQYF.

This chain joins TRBV5-1 and TRBJ2-1; D unclear. Germline CDR1 and CDR2: SGHRS and YFSETQ. This CDR3 region has 13 residues. Between the trimmed V and J ends, which lost 0 bases and 10 bases, there was a span of 11 bases. The CDR3 sequence is CASSLGSVEEQFF. As DNA, the CDR3 is TGCGCCAGCAGCTTGGGGTCCGTGGAGGAGCAGTTCTTC.

The rearrangement joins TRBV11-2 to TRBJ2-5, with D perhaps matching TRBD1 (6 bases). This CDR3 contains 13 residues. V lost 5 bases, J lost 3 bases, and 10 bases lay in between. CDR1 and CDR2 (germline): SGHAT, FQNNGV. This chain's CDR3 is CASSPRDKETQYF. The DNA for the CDR3 is TGTGCCAGCAGCCCCCGGGACAAAGAGACCCAGTACTTC.

The chain recombines TRBV4-3 with TRBJ2-7; D possibly corresponds to TRBD2 (6 bases). The ends were cut back, 0 bases at V and 3 bases at J, with 6 bases in the middle. The germline V gene encodes CDR1 LGHNA and CDR2 YSLEER. The CDR3 runs to 13 residues. CDR3 sequence: CASSQERGYEQYF. As DNA, the CDR3 is TGCGCCAGCAGCCAAGAGCGGGGCTACGAGCAGTACTTC.

The CDR3 is CASSSRTQGDTQYF. The CDR3 coding sequence is TGTGCCAGCAGCTCCCGGACACAGGGGGATACGCAGTATTTT. The chain uses TRBV5-4 and TRBJ2-3, with 7 positions matching TRBD1. The CDR3 runs 14 residues. Trimming removed 3 bases from V and 6 bases from J; junction bases left unmatched: 7. Germline CDR1 SGHNT, CDR2 YYREEE (reference sequence).

The V call is TRBV7-6, the J call TRBJ1-3; D is undetermined. V lost 2 bases and J 0 bases, leaving 8 bases between the germline ends. Per the germline V gene, CDR1 is SGHVS and CDR2 is FNYEAQ. This CDR3 region has 15 residues. CDR3: CASSLMVSSGNTIYF. CDR3 nucleotide sequence: TGTGCCAGCAGCTTAATGGTCAGCTCTGGAAACACCATATATTTT.

This rearrangement joins TRBV4-1 to TRBJ2-1, with D possibly TRBD2 on 5 matching bases. CDR1 is MGHRA, CDR2 YSYEKL, per germline. The CDR3 loop spans 14 amino acids. V lost 4 bases and J lost 5, with 12 bases in between. As DNA, the CDR3 is TGCGCCAGCAGCCCCTGGACGGAGGACAATGAGCAGTTCTTC. It specifies CASSPWTEDNEQFF.

The chain recombines TRBV15 with TRBJ2-3, with a weak D call TRBD1 (5 bases). Germline V gene data show CDR1 as LNHNV and CDR2 as YYDKDF (reference sequence). There are 12 residues in the CDR3. The V end lost 8 bases, the J end lost 0 bases, and 6 bases lay between the germline ends. The CDR3 nucleotides are TGTGCCACCGGACACAGCACAGATACGCAGTATTTT. Amino acid sequence: CATGHSTDTQYF.

The chain links TRBV11-1 to TRBJ2-1, with 7 nucleotides matching TRBD1. The CDR3 has 14 residues. J lost 5 bases, V lost 4 bases, and 5 bases had no gene match. Germline V lookup: CDR1 SGHAT, CDR2 FQDESV (reference sequence). CDR3 loop: CASSSGTAHNEQFF. CDR3 coding DNA: TGTGCCAGCAGCTCCGGGACAGCCCACAATGAGCAGTTCTTC.

The V and J genes are TRBV6-5 and TRBJ2-5; maybe TRBD1 (6 bases). CDR1 MNHEY and CDR2 SVGAGI come from the germline V gene. The CDR3 runs to 15 residues. With 2 bases removed from V and 1 base from J, the gap between germline ends came to 11 bases. The CDR3 reads CASSYTTGPQETQYF. CDR3 DNA: TGTGCCAGCAGTTACACGACAGGACCCCAAGAGACCCAGTACTTC.

The genes are TRBV6-1 and TRBJ1-6; the match to TRBD1 covers 8 bases. There are 15 residues in the CDR3. Per germline, CDR1 MNHNS and CDR2 SASEGT. V lost 10 bases, J lost 2 bases, and 7 bases stayed unmatched. Written as DNA, the CDR3 is TGTGCCACTACAGGGGGGGATGCCTATAATTCACCCCTCCACTTT. As protein: CATTGGDAYNSPLHF.

The sample holds one count of this clone. V and J are TRBV6-5 and TRBJ2-7; TRBD1 matches 9 bases. After removal of 2 bases from V and 2 bases from J, the junction contained 4 bases not matched to a gene. The CDR3 covers 15 residues. Germline V gene lookup returns CDR1 MNHEY and CDR2 SVGAGI. The CDR3 nucleotides are TGTGCCAGCAGTTACCAGGGGACAGGGACCTACGAGCAGTACTTC. It translates to CASSYQGTGTYEQYF.

The V gene is TRBV7-7, the J gene TRBJ1-4; D is unresolved. CDR1 SSHAT and CDR2 FNYEAQ come from the germline V gene (reference sequence). The CDR3 extends over 15 amino acids. Deletions cut 2 bases from V and 3 bases from J, with 10 bases between. The CDR3 sequence: CASSLQRGPNEKLFF. The CDR3 DNA reads as TGTGCCAGCAGCTTACAACGAGGTCCTAATGAAAAACTGTTTTTT.

The chain recombines TRBV6-1 with TRBJ2-1; 7 bases are a match to TRBD2. The CDR3 runs 13 residues. The V gene's germline CDR1 is MNHNS and CDR2 SASEGT. V lost 8 bases to trimming and J lost 7 bases; unmatched junction nucleotides: 8. CDR3 amino acids: CASEVLAANEQFF. The CDR3 DNA follows: TGTGCCAGCGAAGTCCTAGCGGCAAATGAGCAGTTCTTC.

The J gene is TRBJ1-2, the V gene TRBV7-2, with 7 bases lining up with TRBD1. Germline trimming cut 0 bases from V and 9 bases from J; bases unmatched to any gene: 4. CDR1 SGHTA and CDR2 FQGNSA come from the germline V gene. The CDR3 is 13 amino acids. CDR3 DNA: TGTGCCAGCAGCTTAGCGAGACAGGGAAGCTACACCTTC. This encodes CASSLARQGSYTF.

The chain recombines TRBV27 with TRBJ2-2; D may be TRBD2 (7 bases). Germline V gene data show CDR1 as MNHEY and CDR2 as SMNVEV (reference sequence). The CDR3 is made up of 15 amino acids. Trimming removed 3 bases from V and 10 bases from J, with 18 bases in between. CDR3 residues: CASSFLGGGGEELFF. The CDR3 DNA is TGTGCCAGCAGTTTTCTAGGGGGGGGCGGAGAGGAGCTGTTTTTT.